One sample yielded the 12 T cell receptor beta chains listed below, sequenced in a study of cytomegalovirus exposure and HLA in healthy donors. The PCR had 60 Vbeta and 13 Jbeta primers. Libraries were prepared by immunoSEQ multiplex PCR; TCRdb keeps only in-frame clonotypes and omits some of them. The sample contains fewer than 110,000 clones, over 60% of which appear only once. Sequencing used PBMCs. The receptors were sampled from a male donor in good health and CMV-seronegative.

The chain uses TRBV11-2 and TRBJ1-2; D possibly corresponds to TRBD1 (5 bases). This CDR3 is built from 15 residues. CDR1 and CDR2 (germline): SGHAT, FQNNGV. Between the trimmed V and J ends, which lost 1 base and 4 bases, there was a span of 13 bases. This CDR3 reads CASSLAGTSSYGYTF. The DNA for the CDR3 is TGTGCCAGCAGCTTAGCTGGGACTTCTTCCTATGGCTACACCTTC. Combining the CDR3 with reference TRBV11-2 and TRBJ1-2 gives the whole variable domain EAGVAQSPRYKIIEKRQSVAFWCNPISGHATLYWYQQILGQGPKLLIQFQNNGVVDDSQLPKDRFSAERLKGVDSTLKIQPAKLEDSAVYLCASSLAGTSSYGYTFGSGTRLTVV.

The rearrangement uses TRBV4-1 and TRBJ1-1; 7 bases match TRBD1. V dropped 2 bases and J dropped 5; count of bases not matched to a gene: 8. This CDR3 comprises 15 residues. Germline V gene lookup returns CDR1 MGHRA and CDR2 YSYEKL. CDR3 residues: CASSQHRGERTEAFF. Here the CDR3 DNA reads TGCGCCAGCAGCCAACACAGGGGCGAAAGAACTGAAGCTTTCTTT.

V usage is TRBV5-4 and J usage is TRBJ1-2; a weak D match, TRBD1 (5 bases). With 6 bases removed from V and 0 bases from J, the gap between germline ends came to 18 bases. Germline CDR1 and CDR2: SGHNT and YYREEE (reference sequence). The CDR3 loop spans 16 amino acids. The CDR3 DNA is TGTGCCAGCACCTTTGGGGGGAAGGGGACTAACTATGGCTACACCTTC. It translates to CASTFGGKGTNYGYTF.

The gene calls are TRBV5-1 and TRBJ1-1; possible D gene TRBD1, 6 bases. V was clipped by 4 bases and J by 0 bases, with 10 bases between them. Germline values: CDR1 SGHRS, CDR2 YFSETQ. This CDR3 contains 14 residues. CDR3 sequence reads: CASSPDRMNTEAFF. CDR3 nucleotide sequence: TGCGCCAGCAGCCCAGACAGGATGAACACTGAAGCTTTCTTT.

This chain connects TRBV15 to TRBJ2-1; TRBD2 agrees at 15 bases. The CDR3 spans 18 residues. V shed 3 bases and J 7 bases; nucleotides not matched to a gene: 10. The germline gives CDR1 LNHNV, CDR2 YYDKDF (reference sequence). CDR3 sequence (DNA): TGTGCCACCAGCAGGTACGACAAGGGACTAGCGGGAGGTAATGAGCAGTTCTTC. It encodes CATSRYDKGLAGGNEQFF.

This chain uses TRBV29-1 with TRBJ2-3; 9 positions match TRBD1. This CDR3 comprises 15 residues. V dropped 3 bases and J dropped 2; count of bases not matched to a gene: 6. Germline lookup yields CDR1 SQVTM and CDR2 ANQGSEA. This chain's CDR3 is CSVDFGTGNTDTQYF. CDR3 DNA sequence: TGCAGCGTTGACTTCGGGACAGGGAACACAGATACGCAGTATTTT.

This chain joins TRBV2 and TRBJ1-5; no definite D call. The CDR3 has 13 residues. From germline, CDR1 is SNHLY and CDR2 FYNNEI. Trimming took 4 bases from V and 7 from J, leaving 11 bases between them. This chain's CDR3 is CASSGLGTQPQHF. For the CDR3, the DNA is TGTGCCAGCAGTGGACTTGGTACCCAGCCCCAGCATTTT.

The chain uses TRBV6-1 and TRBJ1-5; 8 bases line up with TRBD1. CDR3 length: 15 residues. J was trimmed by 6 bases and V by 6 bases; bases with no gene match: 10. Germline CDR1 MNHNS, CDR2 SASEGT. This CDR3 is CASRTGQVGGQPQHF. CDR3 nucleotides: TGTGCCAGCAGGACGGGACAGGTGGGGGGTCAGCCCCAGCATTTT.

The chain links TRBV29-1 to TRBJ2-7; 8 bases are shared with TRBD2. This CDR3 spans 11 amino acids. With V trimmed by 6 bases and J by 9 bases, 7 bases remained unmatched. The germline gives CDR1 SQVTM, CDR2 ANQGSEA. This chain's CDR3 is CSVPGTRRQYF. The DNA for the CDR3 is TGCAGCGTGCCCGGGACTAGGAGGCAGTACTTC.

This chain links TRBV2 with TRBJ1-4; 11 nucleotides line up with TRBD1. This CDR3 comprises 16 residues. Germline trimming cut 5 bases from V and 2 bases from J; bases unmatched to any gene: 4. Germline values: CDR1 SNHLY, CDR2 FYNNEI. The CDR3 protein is CASSRDRGWTNEKLFF. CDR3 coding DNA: TGTGCCAGCAGTAGGGACAGGGGGTGGACTAATGAAAAACTGTTTTTT.

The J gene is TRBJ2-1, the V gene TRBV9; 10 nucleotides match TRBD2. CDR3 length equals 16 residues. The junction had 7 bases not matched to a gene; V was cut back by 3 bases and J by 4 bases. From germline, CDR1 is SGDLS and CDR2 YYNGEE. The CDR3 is CASSGTSGDLYNEQFF. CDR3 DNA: TGTGCCAGCAGCGGGACTAGCGGAGACCTTTACAATGAGCAGTTCTTC.

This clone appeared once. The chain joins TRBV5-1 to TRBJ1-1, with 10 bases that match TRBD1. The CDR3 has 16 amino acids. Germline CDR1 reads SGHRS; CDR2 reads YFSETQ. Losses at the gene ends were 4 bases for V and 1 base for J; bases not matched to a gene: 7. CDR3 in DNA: TGCGCCAGCAGCCCTGACAGGGGGCTCCAGAACACTGAAGCTTTCTTT. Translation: CASSPDRGLQNTEAFF.